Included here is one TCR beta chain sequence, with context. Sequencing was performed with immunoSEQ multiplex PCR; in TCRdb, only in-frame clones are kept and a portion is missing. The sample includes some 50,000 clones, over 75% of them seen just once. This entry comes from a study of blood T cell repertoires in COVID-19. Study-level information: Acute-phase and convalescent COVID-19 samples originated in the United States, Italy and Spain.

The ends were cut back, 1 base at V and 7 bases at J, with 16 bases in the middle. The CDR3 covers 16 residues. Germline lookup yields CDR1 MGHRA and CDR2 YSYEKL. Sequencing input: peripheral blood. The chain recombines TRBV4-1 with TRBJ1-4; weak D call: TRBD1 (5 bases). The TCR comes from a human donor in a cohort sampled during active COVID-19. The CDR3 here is CASSQVGATRGEKLFF. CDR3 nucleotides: TGCGCCAGCAGCCAAGTAGGGGCAACACGTGGTGAAAAACTGTTTTTT.